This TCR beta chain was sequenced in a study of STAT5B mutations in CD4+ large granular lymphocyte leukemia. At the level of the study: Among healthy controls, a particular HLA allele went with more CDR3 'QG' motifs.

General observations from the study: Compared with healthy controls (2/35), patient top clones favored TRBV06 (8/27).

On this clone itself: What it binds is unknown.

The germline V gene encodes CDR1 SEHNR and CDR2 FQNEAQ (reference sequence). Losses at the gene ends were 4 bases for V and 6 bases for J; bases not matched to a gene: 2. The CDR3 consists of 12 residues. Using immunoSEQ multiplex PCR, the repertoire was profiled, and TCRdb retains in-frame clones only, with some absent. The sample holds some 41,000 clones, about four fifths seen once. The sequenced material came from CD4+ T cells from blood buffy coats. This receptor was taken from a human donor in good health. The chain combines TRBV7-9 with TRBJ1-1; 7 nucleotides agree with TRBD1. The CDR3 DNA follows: TGTGCCAGCAGCTCAGGGGGGGCTGAAGCTTTCTTT. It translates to CASSSGGAEAFF.